The clone carrying this TCR beta chain was seen repeatedly, ten times or more. The antigen remains undetermined. The sample originates from a study of T cell responses to AZD1222 COVID-19 vaccine. General study findings and limits: Two AZD1222 administrations were followed by greater Spike-specific TCR breadth and depth. Nearly half of spike-specific TCRs reportedly target variant regions that are unmutated in the B.1.351 and B.1.1.7 variants. The peak T cell response came first, and repertoires were sampled only after it.

Researchers grouped second doses given at about 4 or about 12 weeks into one pool. The protocol was immunoSEQ multiplex PCR, while the TCRdb copy is restricted to in-frame clones and leaves out a portion. Here the sample spans 90,000 to 120,000 clones, around nine tenths being singletons. This TCR derives from an adult who received the AZD1222 COVID-19 vaccine. Source: peripheral blood, taken 28 days after the second AZD1222 dose.

The CDR3 region has the DNA TGTGCCAGCAGTCCCCGGACAGGGAGAAGTCAGCCCCAGCATTTT. It encodes CASSPRTGRSQPQHF. The chain links TRBV28 to TRBJ1-5; TRBD1 matches 8 bases. CDR1 MDHEN and CDR2 SYDVKM come from the germline V gene. CDR3 size: 15 residues. The V gene end was trimmed by 5 bases and the J gene end by 6 bases; junction bases not matched to a gene: 9.